This T cell receptor beta chain was sequenced for a study of OX40 agonist ivuxolimab in advanced cancers. In the study overall: The patients' treatment was ivuxolimab, an agonistic anti-OX40 (CD134) antibody. Aged roughly 23 to 79 with a mean of approximately 60 years, they were 82.7% male.

V shed 1 base and J shed 5 bases, with 8 bases lying between them. This CDR3 has 14 amino acids. Germline values: CDR1 SGHAT, CDR2 FQNNGV. The repertoire was sequenced with immunoSEQ multiplex PCR; TCRdb's copy has only in-frame clones and lacks some. In the table there are about 160,000 clones, 94% of which are singletons. As concerns this clone: Its target is unknown.

Findings of the study overall: CD8+ T cells showed, on average, more clonal expansion than CD4+ cells.

Patients with autoimmune history or systemic immunosuppression were excluded. The chain recombines TRBV11-2 with TRBJ1-4; D not resolved. The sequencing here drew on CD4+ or CD8+ T cells sorted from blood, taken in a trial of the OX40 agonist ivuxolimab. The sequence was obtained from an adult with an advanced solid tumor such as melanoma, head and neck, liver or kidney cancer. The CDR3 DNA follows: TGTGCCAGCAGCTTAGTGTCCCCAAATGAAAAACTGTTTTTT. Translated, it gives CASSLVSPNEKLFF.